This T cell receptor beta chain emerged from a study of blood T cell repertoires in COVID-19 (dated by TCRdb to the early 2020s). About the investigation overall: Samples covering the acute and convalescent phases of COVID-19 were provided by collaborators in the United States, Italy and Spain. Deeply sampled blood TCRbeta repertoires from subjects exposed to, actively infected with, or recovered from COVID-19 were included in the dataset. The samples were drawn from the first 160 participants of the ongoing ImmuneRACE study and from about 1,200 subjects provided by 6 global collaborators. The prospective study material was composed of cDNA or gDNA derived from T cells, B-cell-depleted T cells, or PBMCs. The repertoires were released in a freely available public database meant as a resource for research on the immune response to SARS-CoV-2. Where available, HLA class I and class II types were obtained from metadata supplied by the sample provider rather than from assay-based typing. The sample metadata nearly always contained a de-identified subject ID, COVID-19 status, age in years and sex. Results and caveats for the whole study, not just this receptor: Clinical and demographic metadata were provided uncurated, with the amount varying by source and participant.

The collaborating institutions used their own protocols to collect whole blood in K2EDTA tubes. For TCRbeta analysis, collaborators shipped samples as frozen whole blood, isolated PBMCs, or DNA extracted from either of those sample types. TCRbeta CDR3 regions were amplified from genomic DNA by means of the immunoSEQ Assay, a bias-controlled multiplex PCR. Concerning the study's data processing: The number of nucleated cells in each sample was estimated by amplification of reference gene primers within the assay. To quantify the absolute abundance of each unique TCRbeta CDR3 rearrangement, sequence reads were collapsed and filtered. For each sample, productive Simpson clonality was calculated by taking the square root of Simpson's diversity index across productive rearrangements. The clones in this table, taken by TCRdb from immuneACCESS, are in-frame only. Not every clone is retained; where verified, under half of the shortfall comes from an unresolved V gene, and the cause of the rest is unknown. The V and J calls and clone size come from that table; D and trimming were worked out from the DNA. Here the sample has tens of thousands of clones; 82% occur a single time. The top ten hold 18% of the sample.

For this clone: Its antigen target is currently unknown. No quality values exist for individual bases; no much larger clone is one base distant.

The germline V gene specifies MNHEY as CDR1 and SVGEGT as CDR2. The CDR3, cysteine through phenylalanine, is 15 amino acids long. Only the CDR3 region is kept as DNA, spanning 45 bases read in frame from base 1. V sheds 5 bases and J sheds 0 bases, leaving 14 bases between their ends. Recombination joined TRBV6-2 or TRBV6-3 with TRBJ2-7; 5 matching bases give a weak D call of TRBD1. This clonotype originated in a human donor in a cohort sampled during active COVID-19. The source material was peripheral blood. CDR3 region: CASSGPRAVSYEQYF. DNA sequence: TGTGCCAGCAGTGGACCCAGGGCCGTCTCCTACGAGCAGTACTTC.